The 20 T cell receptor beta chains given below trace back to one sample, sequenced in a study of cytomegalovirus exposure and HLA in healthy donors. The primer mix had 60 Vbeta and 13 Jbeta primers. Method: immunoSEQ multiplex PCR; TCRdb's copy keeps in-frame clones and lacks some. The repertoire holds roughly 140,000 clones, with over 70% as singletons. Sequencing was performed on PBMCs. The receptors stem from a middle-aged man in good health and CMV-seropositive.

The chain joins TRBV5-1 to TRBJ2-1, with 8 bases identical to TRBD1. The CDR3 loop spans 15 amino acids. V lost 2 bases, J lost 5 bases, and 6 bases stayed unmatched. Germline assignment: CDR1 SGHRS and CDR2 YFSETQ. The CDR3, as DNA: TGCGCCAGCAGCTTTTTGGACAGGGCAAACAATGAGCAGTTCTTC. Translation gives CASSFLDRANNEQFF.

This sequence joins TRBV12-5 and TRBJ2-5; the match to TRBD2 covers 12 bases. CDR3 size: 17 residues. J was trimmed by 2 bases and V by 1 base; bases with no gene match: 5. Germline V lookup: CDR1 LGHNT, CDR2 FRNRAP. Here the CDR3 DNA reads TGTGCTAGTGGTTTGGGTTCGACTAGCGGGGGTCAAGAGACCCAGTACTTC. Translating it yields CASGLGSTSGGQETQYF.

This clone was observed once. The rearrangement links TRBV7-6 to TRBJ2-7, with 8 bases lining up with TRBD1. Germline CDR1 and CDR2: SGHVS and FNYEAQ. V shed 6 bases, J shed 2 bases, and the junction held 9 bases outside the gene matches. The CDR3 totals 15 residues. The CDR3 sequence: CASSPWTGKTYEQYF. The CDR3 DNA follows: TGTGCCAGCAGTCCGTGGACAGGGAAAACCTACGAGCAGTACTTC.

The gene calls are TRBV27 and TRBJ1-2; 9 bases are a match to TRBD1. Germline V lookup: CDR1 MNHEY, CDR2 SMNVEV (reference sequence). This CDR3 is built from 14 residues. The trim removed 0 bases at V and 6 bases at J, leaving 2 bases unmatched. Here the CDR3 reads CASSLSTGGDGYTF. CDR3 coding DNA: TGTGCCAGCAGTTTATCTACAGGGGGCGATGGCTACACCTTC.

V usage is TRBV4-1 and J usage is TRBJ1-5; D unclear. Trimming removed 5 bases from V and 1 base from J, with 9 bases in between. The germline V gene encodes CDR1 MGHRA and CDR2 YSYEKL. This CDR3 contains 14 residues. As DNA, the CDR3 is TGCGCCAGCAGCTCTACAGACAGCAATCAGCCCCAGCATTTT. Translation: CASSSTDSNQPQHF.

The chain carries TRBV29-1 and TRBJ2-4; TRBD1 matches at 8 bases. V shed 6 bases, J shed 8 bases, and the junction held 12 bases outside the gene matches. CDR1 is SQVTM, CDR2 ANQGSEA, per germline. CDR3 size: 14 residues. CDR3 bases: TGCAGCGTCGACCTGCCGGGACAGGATGACATTCAGTACTTC. Amino acids: CSVDLPGQDDIQYF.

This clone was detected only a few times. The chain is built from TRBV4-1 and TRBJ1-1, with 10 bases matching TRBD1. The CDR3 is 17 amino acids. From germline, CDR1 is MGHRA and CDR2 YSYEKL. The trim removed 4 bases at V and 7 bases at J, leaving 15 bases unmatched. The CDR3: CASSPHSIGQGGVEAFF. Here the CDR3 DNA reads TGCGCCAGCAGCCCACACAGCATTGGACAGGGGGGGGTTGAAGCTTTCTTT.

The chain carries TRBV4-3 and TRBJ2-7; TRBD2 matches 8 bases. Per the germline V gene, CDR1 is LGHNA and CDR2 is YSLEER. This CDR3 spans 15 amino acids. Trimming at V came to 5 bases and at J to 2 bases, leaving 8 bases not matched to a gene. The CDR3 bases are TGCGCCAGCAGCTATAGCGGGGAGGGGACCTACGAGCAGTACTTC. Its translation: CASSYSGEGTYEQYF.

The chain uses TRBV7-2 and TRBJ1-1, with 7 bases lining up with TRBD1. The germline V gene encodes CDR1 SGHTA and CDR2 FQGNSA. The trim removed 5 bases at V and 6 bases at J, leaving 18 bases unmatched. This CDR3 contains 17 residues. The CDR3 DNA sequence: TGTGCCAGCAGCCTCAACCTCGGACAGGCCGGGATCGCTGAAGCTTTCTTT. Translated: CASSLNLGQAGIAEAFF. Full variable domain (remainder filled in from reference TRBV7-2 and TRBJ1-1): GAGVSQSPSNKVTEKGKDVELRCDPISGHTALYWYRQSLGQGLEFLIYFQGNSAPDKSGLPSDRFSAERTGGSVSTLTIQRTQQEDSAVYLCASSLNLGQAGIAEAFFGQGTRLTVV.

This sequence joins TRBV11-2 and TRBJ2-2; D gene uncertain. In germline, CDR1 is SGHAT, CDR2 FQNNGV. Trimming took 3 bases from V and 9 from J, leaving 5 bases between them. The CDR3 has 11 amino acids. This CDR3 is CASSFSRELFF. The CDR3 nucleotides read TGTGCCAGCAGCTTTAGCCGGGAGCTGTTTTTT.

The rearrangement joins TRBV4-1 to TRBJ2-1; 7 nucleotides match TRBD2. Germline V lookup: CDR1 MGHRA, CDR2 YSYEKL. This CDR3 has 15 residues. The V gene end was trimmed by 8 bases and the J gene end by 9 bases; junction bases not matched to a gene: 16. CDR3 protein: CASRNAYGRTSEQFF. DNA for the CDR3: TGCGCCAGCCGCAACGCATACGGGAGGACAAGTGAGCAGTTCTTC.

This chain joins TRBV7-9 and TRBJ1-4; 7 bases map to TRBD1. The CDR3 has 18 residues. CDR1 is SEHNR and CDR2 is FQNEAQ in the germline V gene (reference sequence). The V gene end was trimmed by 5 bases and the J gene end by 8 bases; junction bases not matched to a gene: 20. For the CDR3, the DNA is TGTGCCAGCAGCACAGGGGTCCCTGGATGGGTGAGAATCGAAAAACTGTTTTTT. It yields the protein CASSTGVPGWVRIEKLFF.

The chain links TRBV25-1 to TRBJ1-5; a possible D gene is TRBD1 (6 bases). V lost 8 bases and J 0 bases, leaving 8 bases between the germline ends. Germline CDR1 MGHDK, CDR2 SYGVNS. The CDR3 runs to 13 residues. CDR3: CASSTGSNQPQHF. The CDR3 nucleotides are TGTGCCAGCTCGACAGGTAGCAATCAGCCCCAGCATTTT.

The CDR3 sequence: CASSSRDTSYEQYF. CDR3 bases: TGTGCCAGCAGCTCCCGGGACACTTCCTACGAGCAGTACTTC. The chain recombines TRBV5-6 with TRBJ2-7, with D perhaps TRBD1 (6 bases). Trimming removed 3 bases from V and 1 base from J, with 11 bases in between. The CDR3 totals 14 residues. CDR1 is SGHDT, CDR2 YYEEEE, per germline.

The rearrangement links TRBV29-1 to TRBJ2-7, with a possible D match to TRBD1 (6 bases). V was shortened by 2 bases and J by 3 bases, with 11 bases between the two germline ends. The CDR3 runs to 13 residues. From germline, CDR1 is SQVTM and CDR2 ANQGSEA. The CDR3 protein is CSVEKVDSYEQYF. CDR3 DNA sequence: TGCAGCGTTGAAAAAGTGGACAGCTACGAGCAGTACTTC.

The chain carries TRBV7-6 and TRBJ2-1, with a weak D call TRBD2 (6 bases). The germline V and J ends were trimmed by 3 bases and 2 bases, with 8 bases remaining between them. This CDR3 region has 14 residues. CDR1 is SGHVS and CDR2 is FNYEAQ in the germline V gene. The CDR3 nucleotides are TGTGCCAGCAGCTTTTCGGGGGCCTACAATGAGCAGTTCTTC. It specifies CASSFSGAYNEQFF.

In DNA form, the CDR3 reads TGTGCCAGCAGCACCCGGACAGGGTACTACAATGAGCAGTTCTTC. Amino acids: CASSTRTGYYNEQFF. J is TRBJ2-1 and V is TRBV11-1, with 8 bases identical to TRBD1. V was clipped by 5 bases and J by 3 bases; unmatched bases: 6. Germline CDR1 SGHAT, CDR2 FQDESV (reference sequence). This CDR3 has 15 residues.

The rearrangement links TRBV5-1 to TRBJ2-7; tentative D call: TRBD1 (5 bases). There are 15 residues in the CDR3. Germline V gene sequence: CDR1 SGHRS, CDR2 YFSETQ. V was trimmed by 1 base and J by 1 base, leaving 12 bases between them. CDR3 sequence (DNA): TGCGCCAGCAGCTTGCCAGGGCCCTCATCCTACGAGCAGTACTTC. This sequence encodes CASSLPGPSSYEQYF.

The chain joins TRBV29-1 to TRBJ2-7; 7 bases align to TRBD1. V shed 7 bases and J 1 base; nucleotides not matched to a gene: 4. CDR1 is SQVTM, CDR2 ANQGSEA, per germline. The CDR3 runs 12 residues. In DNA form, the CDR3 reads TGCAGCGCTTTGGGACAGTCCTACGAGCAGTACTTC. Translating gives CSALGQSYEQYF.

This chain joins TRBV7-2 and TRBJ2-7, with 15 bases fitting TRBD2. The V gene's germline CDR1 is SGHTA and CDR2 FQGNSA. The ends lost 4 bases at V and 7 bases at J; junction bases unmatched: 5. The CDR3 sequence is 15 residues long. The CDR3 DNA sequence: TGTGCCAGCAGCTCCCCCGGACTAGCGGGAGGGGAGCAGTACTTC. Translation gives CASSSPGLAGGEQYF.